This TCR beta chain was identified during a study of shared clonotypes between healthy human individuals. Points from the study as a whole: The study drew on few donors, limiting represented genetic and exposure-history diversity. Non-shared clonotypes showed lower generation probabilities than clonotypes common to all four donors.

From germline, CDR1 is SGHAT and CDR2 FQNNGV. There are 12 residues in the CDR3. V gave up 5 bases and J gave up 1 base, with 5 bases separating them. With respect to this clone: Its target is unknown.

None of the donors, who were healthy HIV-negative adults, had recently had acute infections or vaccinations. Using immunoSEQ multiplex PCR, the repertoire was profiled, and TCRdb retains in-frame clones only, with some absent. This sample yields 2,100,000 or so clones, of which roughly 95% are seen a single time; roughly 0.13% belongs to the top ten. This TCR was recovered from a man younger than 35 in good health. The chain combines TRBV11-2 with TRBJ2-5; no reliable D call. Sequencing was performed on naive CD4+ T cells sorted from blood. Regarding subset: CD45RA+ positively selected. In DNA, the CDR3 is TGTGCCAGCAGCCCCACCCAAGAGACCCAGTACTTC. It codes for CASSPTQETQYF. Full variable domain (rest looked up from reference TRBV11-2 and TRBJ2-5): EAGVAQSPRYKIIEKRQSVAFWCNPISGHATLYWYQQILGQGPKLLIQFQNNGVVDDSQLPKDRFSAERLKGVDSTLKIQPAKLEDSAVYLCASSPTQETQYFGPGTRLLVL.